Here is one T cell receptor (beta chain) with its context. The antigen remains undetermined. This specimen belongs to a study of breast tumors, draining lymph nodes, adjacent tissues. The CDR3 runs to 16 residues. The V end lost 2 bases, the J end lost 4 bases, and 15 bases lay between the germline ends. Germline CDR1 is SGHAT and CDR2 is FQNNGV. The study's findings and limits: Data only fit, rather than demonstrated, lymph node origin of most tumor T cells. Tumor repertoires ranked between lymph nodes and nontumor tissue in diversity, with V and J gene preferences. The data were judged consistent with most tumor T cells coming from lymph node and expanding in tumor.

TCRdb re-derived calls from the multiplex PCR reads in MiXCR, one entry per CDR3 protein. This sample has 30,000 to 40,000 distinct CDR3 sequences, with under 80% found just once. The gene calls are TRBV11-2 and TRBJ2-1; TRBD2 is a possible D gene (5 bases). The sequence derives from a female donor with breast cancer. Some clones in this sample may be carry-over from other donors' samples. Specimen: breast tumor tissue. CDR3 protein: CASSLLKTTGYNEQFF. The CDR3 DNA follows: TGTGCCAGCAGCTTACTTAAGACTACCGGTTACAATGAGCAGTTCTTC.